This entry lists 30 T cell receptor beta chains sequenced from one sample in a study of blood T cell repertoires in COVID-19. TCRdb keeps only in-frame clones here, not all; method: immunoSEQ multiplex PCR. The sample shows over 25,000 clones, over 75% of them seen only once. The sample consisted of peripheral blood. All receptors derive from a man aged 65-85 years with active COVID-19.

This clone was seen only once. The chain links TRBV28 to TRBJ1-5; 8 bases align to TRBD1. The CDR3 has 15 residues. The J segment lost 4 bases and the V segment lost 4 bases, leaving 6 bases of the junction unmatched. Germline values: CDR1 MDHEN, CDR2 SYDVKM. The CDR3 sequence: CASSSPTGENQPQHF. The CDR3 nucleotides are TGTGCCAGCAGTTCACCGACAGGGGAGAATCAGCCCCAGCATTTT.

The chain is built from TRBV6-6 and TRBJ2-2; D unclear. The length of the CDR3 is 12 residues. Trimming removed 7 bases at V and 8 bases at J, with 11 bases between. The germline CDR1 and CDR2 sequences are MNHNY and SVGAGI (reference sequence). The CDR3: CASNHPTGELFF. The CDR3 nucleotides read TGTGCCAGCAACCACCCTACGGGGGAGCTGTTTTTT.

This clone is medium-sized within its sample. The chain has TRBV27 and TRBJ2-5, with 8 positions matching TRBD1. Germline CDR1 MNHEY, CDR2 SMNVEV (reference sequence). V lost 0 bases, J lost 3 bases, and 12 bases stayed unmatched. The CDR3 length is 18 residues. CDR3 nucleotide sequence: TGTGCCAGCAGTTTATCGAGGGCAGGGGGCGTAGGAGAAGAGACCCAGTACTTC. This encodes CASSLSRAGGVGEETQYF.

The sample holds a few counts of this clone. V gene TRBV27 combines with J gene TRBJ2-1, with D possibly being TRBD1 (5 bases). The CDR3 contains 13 residues. Germline V lookup: CDR1 MNHEY, CDR2 SMNVEV (reference sequence). Trimming removed 6 bases at V and 5 bases at J, with 11 bases between. The CDR3 is CASRGAWDNEQFF. The CDR3 DNA follows: TGTGCCAGCAGAGGGGCTTGGGACAATGAGCAGTTCTTC.

The V gene is TRBV19, the J gene TRBJ2-4; possible D gene TRBD2, 7 bases. This CDR3 comprises 16 residues. Germline loops: CDR1 LNHDA, CDR2 SQIVND (reference sequence). Trimming removed 6 bases at V and 1 base at J, with 16 bases between. This CDR3 reads CASSLGGGDAKNIQYF. In DNA form, the CDR3 reads TGTGCCAGTAGCCTAGGAGGGGGGGATGCCAAAAACATTCAGTACTTC.

The V and J genes are TRBV5-1 and TRBJ1-4; no firm D call. V lost 2 bases to trimming and J lost 6 bases, with 8 bases between them. The germline V gene encodes CDR1 SGHRS and CDR2 YFSETQ. The CDR3 has 13 amino acids. CDR3 protein: CASSLGLDEKLFF. As DNA, the CDR3 is TGCGCCAGCAGCTTAGGACTGGATGAAAAACTGTTTTTT. Full variable domain (rest looked up from reference TRBV5-1 and TRBJ1-4): KAGVTQTPRYLIKTRGQQVTLSCSPISGHRSVSWYQQTPGQGLQFLFEYFSETQRNKGNFPGRFSGRQFSNSRSEMNVSTLELGDSALYLCASSLGLDEKLFFGSGTQLSVL.

The chain combines TRBV6-6 with TRBJ2-1, with 15 bases matching TRBD2. J was trimmed by 2 bases and V by 5 bases; bases with no gene match: 7. Germline V CDR1 and CDR2: MNHNY, SVGAGI (reference sequence). The CDR3 has 18 amino acids. For the CDR3, the DNA is TGTGCCAGCAGTCACGGGACTAGCGGGGGGAGGACCTACAATGAGCAGTTCTTC. Translated: CASSHGTSGGRTYNEQFF.

The chain recombines TRBV13 with TRBJ2-1; D call uncertain. V was cut by 2 bases and J by 6 bases, with 8 bases left in between. CDR1 is PRHDT and CDR2 is FYEKMQ in the germline V gene (reference sequence). The CDR3 has 13 amino acids. The DNA of the CDR3 is TGTGCCAGCAGCTTAACACCTTTCAATGAGCAGTTCTTC. It translates to CASSLTPFNEQFF.

This clone came up once. The V call is TRBV9, the J call TRBJ2-3; 11 bases map to TRBD2. This CDR3 has 17 residues. Looked up from germline, CDR1 is SGDLS and CDR2 is YYNGEE. J gave up 3 bases and V 3 bases, and 9 bases lay outside the gene matches. CDR3 DNA: TGTGCCAGCAGCGCGGGTAGCGGGGGGGTCCCTACAGATACGCAGTATTTT. Translation gives CASSAGSGGVPTDTQYF.

The V call is TRBV19, the J call TRBJ2-1; TRBD2 agrees at 7 bases. J lost 8 bases, V lost 5 bases, and 9 bases had no gene match. Germline values: CDR1 LNHDA, CDR2 SQIVND (reference sequence). This CDR3 has 14 amino acids. The DNA for the CDR3 is TGTGCCAGTAGTCCTAGCGGCCCCTGGGATGAGCAGTTCTTC. Its translation: CASSPSGPWDEQFF.

The chain recombines TRBV29-1 with TRBJ2-2; perhaps TRBD1 as D (5 bases). Germline lookup yields CDR1 SQVTM and CDR2 ANQGSEA. The CDR3 extends over 12 amino acids. V was trimmed by 5 bases and J by 6 bases, leaving 10 bases between them. CDR3 region: CSVSRVAGELFF. CDR3 coding DNA: TGCAGCGTTTCCAGGGTTGCCGGGGAGCTGTTTTTT.

V usage is TRBV5-4 and J usage is TRBJ1-2; TRBD1 matches 8 bases. This CDR3 region has 15 residues. Trimming removed 3 bases from V and 2 bases from J; junction bases left unmatched: 6. CDR1 is SGHNT and CDR2 is YYREEE in the germline V gene (reference sequence). The CDR3 sequence: CASSSPRQGNYGYTF. CDR3 nucleotides: TGTGCCAGCAGCTCGCCACGACAGGGGAACTATGGCTACACCTTC.

The chain couples TRBV10-3 to TRBJ1-6; the D gene is possibly TRBD1 (6 bases). The CDR3 contains 15 residues. Germline V lookup: CDR1 ENHRY, CDR2 SYGVKD. The V gene lost 0 bases and the J gene lost 5 bases, with 8 bases spanning the gap. The CDR3 DNA reads as TGTGCCATCAGTGAGTCGGACAGCCATAATTCACCCCTCCACTTT. This encodes CAISESDSHNSPLHF.

The CDR3 protein is CASSPADKASSYNSPLHF. CDR3 DNA sequence: TGTGCCAGCAGCCCCGCCGACAAGGCGAGCTCCTATAATTCACCCCTCCACTTT. V usage is TRBV7-9 and J usage is TRBJ1-6; D remains unclear. Between the trimmed V and J ends, which lost 5 bases and 0 bases, there was a span of 17 bases. The germline V gene has CDR1 SEHNR and CDR2 FQNEAQ (reference sequence). The CDR3 is 18 amino acids.

The gene calls are TRBV4-1 and TRBJ1-4; TRBD1 is a possible D gene (5 bases). The germline V gene has CDR1 MGHRA and CDR2 YSYEKL. V was pared by 1 base and J by 3 bases, with 12 bases between. This CDR3 spans 16 amino acids. CDR3 nucleotides: TGCGCCAGCAGCCAAGGAACGGGCAGGGCTAATGAAAAACTGTTTTTT. Its protein product is CASSQGTGRANEKLFF.

The V call is TRBV7-3, the J call TRBJ1-1; unclear D gene. The CDR3 has 15 residues. V lost 2 bases and J 3 bases, leaving 13 bases between the germline ends. The germline V gene has CDR1 SGHTA and CDR2 FQGTGA. CDR3 loop: CASSLFHSRDTEAFF. In nucleotides, the CDR3 is TGTGCCAGCAGCTTATTCCACTCCCGGGACACTGAAGCTTTCTTT.

The J gene is TRBJ1-2, the V gene TRBV5-6; perhaps TRBD1 as D (6 bases). The CDR3 contains 14 residues. The ends were cut back, 1 base at V and 2 bases at J, with 9 bases in the middle. The germline V gene encodes CDR1 SGHDT and CDR2 YYEEEE. In DNA form, the CDR3 reads TGTGCCAGCAGCTTGCAGGGGCCCAACTATGGCTACACCTTC. Encoded protein: CASSLQGPNYGYTF.

The gene calls are TRBV6-2 or TRBV6-3 and TRBJ2-7; 8 bases are a match to TRBD2. Per germline, CDR1 MNHEY and CDR2 SVGEGT. The CDR3 extends over 15 amino acids. The ends lost 0 bases at V and 5 bases at J; junction bases unmatched: 6. CDR3: CASSYSRGATHEQYF. The CDR3 DNA is TGTGCCAGCAGTTACTCGCGGGGGGCGACGCACGAGCAGTACTTC.

This clone was detected only once. V and J are TRBV24-1 and TRBJ2-2, with no clear D. Trimming shortened V by 7 bases and J by 2 bases, and 13 bases separated the two germline ends. CDR1 is KGHDR, CDR2 SFDVKD, per germline. This CDR3 is 15 amino acids long. In nucleotides, the CDR3 is TGTGCCACCAGCCCCGCCACACAAAACACCGGGGAGCTGTTTTTT. Translated: CATSPATQNTGELFF.

V is TRBV4-1 and J is TRBJ1-3; TRBD1 matches at 7 bases. Germline-derived CDR1 and CDR2 are MGHRA and YSYEKL. The CDR3 loop spans 16 amino acids. V gave up 3 bases and J gave up 0 bases; unmatched junction bases: 5. In DNA, the CDR3 is TGCGCCAGCAGCCAGCCGGGACAGAGCTCTGGAAACACCATATATTTT. Protein sequence: CASSQPGQSSGNTIYF.

This chain connects TRBV6-5 to TRBJ2-2; a possible D gene is TRBD2 (5 bases). Germline CDR1 and CDR2: MNHEY and SVGAGI. V was trimmed by 1 base and J by 7 bases, leaving 10 bases between them. CDR3 length: 14 amino acids. In nucleotides, the CDR3 is TGTGCCAGCAGTTACTTTCTAGAGGGCGGGGAGCTGTTTTTT. This codes for CASSYFLEGGELFF.

This clone was counted only a few times. This chain links TRBV6-1 with TRBJ1-5, with 8 bases that match TRBD1. The CDR3 extends over 17 amino acids. From germline, CDR1 is MNHNS and CDR2 SASEGT. The J segment lost 0 bases and the V segment lost 3 bases, leaving 7 bases of the junction unmatched. CDR3 sequence (DNA): TGTGCCAGCAGTGACAGGGGGCGCGGTGGTAGCAATCAGCCCCAGCATTTT. Its translation is CASSDRGRGGSNQPQHF.

The CDR3 nucleotides read TGTGCCTGGACAGGGGGTGGTGAGCAGTTCTTC. It translates to CAWTGGGEQFF. The chain links TRBV30 to TRBJ2-1; 7 bases agree with TRBD1. The CDR3 is made up of 11 amino acids. CDR1 is GTSNPN, CDR2 SVGIG, per germline (reference sequence). The V gene end was trimmed by 4 bases and the J gene end by 9 bases; junction bases not matched to a gene: 3.

This rearrangement joins TRBV28 to TRBJ1-2; D is uncertain. The CDR3 is made up of 12 amino acids. The V end was cut by 6 bases, the J end by 4 bases, with 9 bases between. Germline lookup yields CDR1 MDHEN and CDR2 SYDVKM. The CDR3 DNA reads TGTGCCAGCAGCCTTTCTCGCTATGGCTACACCTTC. It yields the protein CASSLSRYGYTF.

V and J are TRBV14 and TRBJ2-1, with 7 bases fitting TRBD2. CDR3 size: 16 residues. Looked up from germline, CDR1 is SGHDN and CDR2 is FVKESK. The V and J ends lost 5 bases and 4 bases, in that order; junction bases with no gene match: 11. This CDR3 is CASSSRSSGVYNEQFF. The DNA of the CDR3 is TGTGCCAGCAGCTCCAGGTCCAGCGGGGTATACAATGAGCAGTTCTTC.

This sequence joins TRBV11-2 and TRBJ1-6; D might be TRBD1 (6 bases). Germline assignment: CDR1 SGHAT and CDR2 FQNNGV. The V and J ends lost 5 bases and 7 bases respectively, with 24 bases between them. The CDR3 has 18 amino acids. The CDR3 nucleotides are TGTGCCAGCAGCCGCCGGGGCACTCCCGGGACAAGAAATTCACCCCTCCACTTT. It codes for CASSRRGTPGTRNSPLHF. The full variable domain, its missing parts supplied by reference TRBV11-2 and TRBJ1-6, is EAGVAQSPRYKIIEKRQSVAFWCNPISGHATLYWYQQILGQGPKLLIQFQNNGVVDDSQLPKDRFSAERLKGVDSTLKIQPAKLEDSAVYLCASSRRGTPGTRNSPLHFGNGTRLTVT.

The genes are TRBV28 and TRBJ1-2, with 8 bases matching TRBD1. V lost 8 bases, J lost 6 bases, and 17 bases stayed unmatched. The length of the CDR3 is 16 residues. Germline CDR1 MDHEN, CDR2 SYDVKM. CDR3 region: CASRTPAGGPRDGYTF. DNA for the CDR3: TGTGCCAGCCGGACACCTGCAGGGGGCCCCCGGGATGGCTACACCTTC.

The chain has TRBV19 and TRBJ2-7, with TRBD1 as a possible D gene (5 bases). With 3 bases removed from V and 2 bases from J, the gap between germline ends came to 8 bases. The CDR3 is made up of 13 amino acids. CDR1 and CDR2 (germline): LNHDA, SQIVND (reference sequence). CDR3 loop: CASSIQGPYEQYF. The CDR3, as DNA: TGTGCCAGTAGTATCCAGGGCCCCTACGAGCAGTACTTC.

CDR3: CASSFGTDRNEKLFF. The CDR3 coding sequence is TGTGCCAGCAGCTTTGGGACGGACAGGAATGAAAAACTGTTTTTT. This chain links TRBV5-4 with TRBJ1-4; 7 positions agree with TRBD1. The CDR3 has 15 amino acids. The trim removed 2 bases at V and 5 bases at J, leaving 6 bases unmatched. Germline V gene sequence: CDR1 SGHNT, CDR2 YYREEE (reference sequence). Looking up the rest from reference TRBV5-4 and TRBJ1-4 gives the full variable domain: ETGVTQSPTHLIKTRGQQVTLRCSSQSGHNTVSWYQQALGQGPQFIFQYYREEENGRGNFPPRFSGLQFPNYSSELNVNALELDDSALYLCASSFGTDRNEKLFFGSGTQLSVL.

The chain couples TRBV3-1 (or the pseudogene TRBV3-2) to TRBJ2-7, with D possibly matching TRBD1 (6 bases). V was cut by 2 bases and J by 5 bases, with 7 bases left in between. CDR1 LGHDT and CDR2 YNNKEL come from the germline V gene (reference sequence). This CDR3 comprises 12 residues. CDR3: CASSQTGNEQYF. In DNA, the CDR3 is TGTGCCAGCAGCCAAACAGGGAACGAGCAGTACTTC.